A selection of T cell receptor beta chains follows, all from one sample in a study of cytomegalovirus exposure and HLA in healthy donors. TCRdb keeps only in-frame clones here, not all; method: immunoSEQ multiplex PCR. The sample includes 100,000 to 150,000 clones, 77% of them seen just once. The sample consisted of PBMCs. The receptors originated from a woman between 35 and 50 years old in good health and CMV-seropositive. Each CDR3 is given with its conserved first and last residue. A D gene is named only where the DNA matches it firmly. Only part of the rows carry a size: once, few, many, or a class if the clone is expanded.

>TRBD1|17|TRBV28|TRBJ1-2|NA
CASSVYPGQEVNYGYTF
TGTGCCAGCAGTGTGTATCCCGGACAGGAGGTAAACTATGGCTACACCTTC
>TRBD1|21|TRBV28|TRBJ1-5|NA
CASSPMSRDRGYRTSNQPQHF
TGTGCCAGCAGTCCCATGTCCCGGGACAGGGGCTATCGTACTAGCAATCAGCCCCAGCATTTT
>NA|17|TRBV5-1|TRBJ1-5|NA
CASSLSPRGTSNQPQHF
TGCGCCAGCAGCTTGTCGCCGAGGGGGACAAGCAATCAGCCCCAGCATTTT
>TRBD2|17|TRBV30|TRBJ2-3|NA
CAWSVIGLAGLTDTQYF
TGTGCCTGGAGTGTAATCGGACTAGCGGGATTGACAGATACGCAGTATTTT
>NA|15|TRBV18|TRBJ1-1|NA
CASSASLAGLTEAFF
TGTGCCAGCTCAGCCTCGTTGGCAGGGTTAACTGAAGCTTTCTTT
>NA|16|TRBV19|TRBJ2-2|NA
CASSKNGLGNTGELFF
TGTGCCAGTAGCAAGAACGGGTTGGGGAACACCGGGGAGCTGTTTTTT
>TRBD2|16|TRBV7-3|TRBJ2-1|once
CASSLTGGGPGDEQFF
TGTGCCAGCAGCTTAACGGGGGGAGGGCCTGGCGATGAGCAGTTCTTC
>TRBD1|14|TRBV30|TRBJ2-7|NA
CAWTVGDSYYEQYF
TGTGCCTGGACGGTCGGGGACAGTTACTACGAGCAGTACTTC
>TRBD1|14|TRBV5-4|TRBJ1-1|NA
CASSFAGTGMGAFF
TGTGCCAGCAGCTTTGCCGGGACAGGGATGGGAGCTTTCTTT
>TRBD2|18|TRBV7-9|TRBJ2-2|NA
CASSFIRASGMNTGELFF
TGTGCCAGCAGCTTTATACGGGCTAGCGGGATGAACACCGGGGAGCTGTTTTTT
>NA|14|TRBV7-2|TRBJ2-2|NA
CASSLDRNTGELFF
TGTGCCAGCAGCTTAGACAGGAACACCGGGGAGCTGTTTTTT
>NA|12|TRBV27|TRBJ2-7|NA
CASSPSSYEQYF
TGTGCCAGCAGTCCCAGCTCCTACGAGCAGTACTTC
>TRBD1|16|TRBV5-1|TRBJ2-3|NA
CASSPGQGDITDTQYF
TGCGCCAGCAGCCCGGGACAGGGGGATATCACAGATACGCAGTATTTT
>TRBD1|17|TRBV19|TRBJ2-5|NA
CASSNGQGAISQETQYF
TGTGCCAGTAGCAATGGACAGGGGGCGATCTCGCAAGAGACCCAGTACTTC
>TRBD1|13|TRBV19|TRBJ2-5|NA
CASRRTGGETQYF
TGTGCCAGTAGAAGGACAGGAGGAGAGACCCAGTACTTC
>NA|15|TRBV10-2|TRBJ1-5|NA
CASSLSGGSNQPQHF
TGCGCCAGCAGTTTATCAGGAGGTAGCAATCAGCCCCAGCATTTT
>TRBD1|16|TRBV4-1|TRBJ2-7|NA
CASSQPGTGGFYEQYF
TGCGCCAGCAGCCAACCCGGGACAGGGGGTTTCTACGAGCAGTACTTC
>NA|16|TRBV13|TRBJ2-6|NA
CASSLGPERGANVLTF
TGTGCCAGCAGCTTAGGACCCGAACGGGGGGCCAACGTCCTGACTTTC
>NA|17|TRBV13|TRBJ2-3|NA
CASSPGQGLSGRDTQYF
TGTGCCAGCAGCCCGGGACAGGGCCTAAGCGGGAGGGATACGCAGTATTTT
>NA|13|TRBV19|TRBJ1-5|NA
CASSTEINQPQHF
TGTGCCAGTAGTACCGAGATAAATCAGCCCCAGCATTTT
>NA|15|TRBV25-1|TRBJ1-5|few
CASRPAGAPGQPQHF
TGTGCCAGCAGGCCGGCGGGGGCGCCGGGGCAGCCCCAGCATTTT
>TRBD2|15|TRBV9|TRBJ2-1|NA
CASSASGSTYNEQFF
TGTGCCAGCAGCGCTAGCGGGAGTACCTACAATGAGCAGTTCTTC
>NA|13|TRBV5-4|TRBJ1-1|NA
CASSLQGGSEAFF
TGTGCCAGCAGCTTACAGGGTGGGTCTGAAGCTTTCTTT
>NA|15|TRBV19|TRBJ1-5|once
CASSIGQGRDQPQHF
TGTGCCAGTAGTATAGGTCAGGGCCGGGATCAGCCCCAGCATTTT
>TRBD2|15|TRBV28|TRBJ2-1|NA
CASSLASGGNVEQFF
TGTGCCAGCAGTTTGGCTAGCGGGGGTAATGTGGAGCAGTTCTTC
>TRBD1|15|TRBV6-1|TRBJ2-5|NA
CASSTDRGLGETQYF
TGTGCCAGCAGTACGGACAGGGGGCTCGGGGAGACCCAGTACTTC
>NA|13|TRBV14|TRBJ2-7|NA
CASSHRGSYEQYF
TGTGCCAGCAGCCATCGGGGATCCTACGAGCAGTACTTC
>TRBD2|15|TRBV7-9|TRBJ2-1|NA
CASSLPAGAYNEQFF
TGTGCCAGCAGCTTACCAGCGGGAGCCTACAATGAGCAGTTCTTC
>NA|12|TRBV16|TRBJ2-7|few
CASSQSLDEQYF
TGTGCCAGCAGCCAATCGTTAGACGAGCAGTACTTC
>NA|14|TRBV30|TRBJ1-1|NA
CAWRPKGRVGEAFF
TGTGCCTGGAGACCCAAGGGCAGGGTAGGTGAAGCTTTCTTT
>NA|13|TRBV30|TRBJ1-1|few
CAWSVQASTEAFF
TGTGCCTGGAGTGTACAGGCTAGCACTGAAGCTTTCTTT
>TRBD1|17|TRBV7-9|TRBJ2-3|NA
CASSPYRGQELTDTQYF
TGTGCCAGCAGCCCATACAGGGGACAGGAGCTCACAGATACGCAGTATTTT
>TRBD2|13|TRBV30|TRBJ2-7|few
CAWSGLAAYEQYF
TGTGCCTGGAGTGGACTAGCGGCCTACGAGCAGTACTTC
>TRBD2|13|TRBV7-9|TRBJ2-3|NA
CASSSPGLAEPFF
TGTGCCAGCAGCTCCCCCGGACTAGCGGAGCCCTTTTTT
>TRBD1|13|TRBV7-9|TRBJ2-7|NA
CASSRQGSYEQYF
TGTGCCAGCAGCCGACAGGGGTCCTACGAGCAGTACTTC